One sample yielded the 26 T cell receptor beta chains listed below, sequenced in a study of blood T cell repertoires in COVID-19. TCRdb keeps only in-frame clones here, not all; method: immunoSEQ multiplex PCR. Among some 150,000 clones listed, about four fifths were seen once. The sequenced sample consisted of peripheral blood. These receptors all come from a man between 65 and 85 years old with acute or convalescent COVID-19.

The CDR3 coding sequence is TGTGCCAGAGACACCGGACAGGGTGTCGGAGGCAATCAGCCCCAGCATTTT. Its translation is CARDTGQGVGGNQPQHF. The V call is TRBV19, the J call TRBJ1-5; TRBD1 matches 8 bases. Per the germline V gene, CDR1 is LNHDA and CDR2 is SQIVND (reference sequence). Germline trimming cut 9 bases from V and 2 bases from J; bases unmatched to any gene: 15. The CDR3 extends over 17 amino acids.

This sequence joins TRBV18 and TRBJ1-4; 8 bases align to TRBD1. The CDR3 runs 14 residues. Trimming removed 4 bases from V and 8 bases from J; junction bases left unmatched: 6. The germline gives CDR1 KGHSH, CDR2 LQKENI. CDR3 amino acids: CASSLGQAEEKLFF. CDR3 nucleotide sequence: TGTGCCAGCTCACTGGGACAGGCGGAGGAAAAACTGTTTTTT.

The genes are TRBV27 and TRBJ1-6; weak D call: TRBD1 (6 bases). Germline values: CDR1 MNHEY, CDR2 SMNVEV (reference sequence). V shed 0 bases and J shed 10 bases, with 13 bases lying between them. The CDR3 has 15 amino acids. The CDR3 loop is CASSLSQGRGSPLHF. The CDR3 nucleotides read TGTGCCAGCAGTTTATCCCAGGGGCGAGGATCACCCCTCCACTTT.

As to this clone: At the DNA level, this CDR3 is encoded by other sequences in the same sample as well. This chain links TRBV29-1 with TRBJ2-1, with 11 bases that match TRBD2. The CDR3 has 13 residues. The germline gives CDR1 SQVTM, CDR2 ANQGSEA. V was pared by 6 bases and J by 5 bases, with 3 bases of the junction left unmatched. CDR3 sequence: CSVGTSGNNEQFF. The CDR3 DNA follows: TGCAGCGTCGGGACTAGCGGAAACAATGAGCAGTTCTTC.

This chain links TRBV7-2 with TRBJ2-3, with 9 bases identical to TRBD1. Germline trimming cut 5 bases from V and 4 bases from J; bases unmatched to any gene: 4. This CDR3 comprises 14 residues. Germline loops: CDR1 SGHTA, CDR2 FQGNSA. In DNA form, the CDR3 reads TGTGCCAGCAGCCGGGACAGGGTATCAGATACGCAGTATTTT. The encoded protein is CASSRDRVSDTQYF.

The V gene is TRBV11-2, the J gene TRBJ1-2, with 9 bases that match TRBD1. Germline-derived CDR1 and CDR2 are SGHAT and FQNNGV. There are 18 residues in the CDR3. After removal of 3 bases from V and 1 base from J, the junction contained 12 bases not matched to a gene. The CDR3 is CASSLIGTGHAVNYGYTF. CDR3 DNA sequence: TGTGCCAGCAGCTTGATCGGGACAGGGCACGCAGTTAACTATGGCTACACCTTC.

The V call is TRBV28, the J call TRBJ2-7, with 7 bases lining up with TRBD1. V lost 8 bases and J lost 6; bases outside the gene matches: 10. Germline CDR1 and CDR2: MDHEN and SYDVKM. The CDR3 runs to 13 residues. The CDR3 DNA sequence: TGTGCCAGCCTCCGACAGGGAGATAGCGAGCAGTACTTC. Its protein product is CASLRQGDSEQYF.

The CDR3 DNA follows: TGTGCCAGCCGGATGGGCGGAGGGCACACCGGGGAGCTGTTTTTT. It is translated as CASRMGGGHTGELFF. The chain links TRBV11-3 to TRBJ2-2; perhaps TRBD2 as D (6 bases). The CDR3 extends over 15 amino acids. CDR1 and CDR2 (germline): SGHNT, YENEEA. The V gene lost 8 bases and the J gene lost 3 bases, with 16 bases spanning the gap.

CDR3 DNA sequence: TGTGCCAGCAGCTTCGGTGGGCAGGGAGGAGCCTACAATGAGCAGTTCTTC. It translates to CASSFGGQGGAYNEQFF. J is TRBJ2-1 and V is TRBV11-3; perhaps TRBD2 as D (6 bases). Between the trimmed V and J ends, which lost 3 bases and 2 bases, there was a span of 17 bases. Per germline, CDR1 SGHNT and CDR2 YENEEA. The CDR3 sequence is 17 residues long.

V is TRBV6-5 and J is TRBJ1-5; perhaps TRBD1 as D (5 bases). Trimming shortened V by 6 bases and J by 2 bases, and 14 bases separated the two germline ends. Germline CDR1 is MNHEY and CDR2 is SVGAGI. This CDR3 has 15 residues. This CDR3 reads CASRTTGGGNQPQHF. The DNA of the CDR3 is TGTGCCAGCAGAACCACGGGGGGGGGCAATCAGCCCCAGCATTTT.

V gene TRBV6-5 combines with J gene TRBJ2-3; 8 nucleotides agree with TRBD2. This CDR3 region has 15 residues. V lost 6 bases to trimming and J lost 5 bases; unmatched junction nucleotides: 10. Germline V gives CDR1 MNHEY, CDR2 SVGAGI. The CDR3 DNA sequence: TGTGCCAGCAGGACCCCGGGGGGGCGGGGAGATACGCAGTATTTT. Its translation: CASRTPGGRGDTQYF.

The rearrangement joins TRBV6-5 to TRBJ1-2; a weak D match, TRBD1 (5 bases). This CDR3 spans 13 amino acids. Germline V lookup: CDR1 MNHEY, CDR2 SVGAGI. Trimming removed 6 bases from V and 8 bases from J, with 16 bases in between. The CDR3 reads CASSGGEREGYTF. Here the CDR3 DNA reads TGTGCCAGCAGCGGAGGGGAACGGGAGGGCTACACCTTC.

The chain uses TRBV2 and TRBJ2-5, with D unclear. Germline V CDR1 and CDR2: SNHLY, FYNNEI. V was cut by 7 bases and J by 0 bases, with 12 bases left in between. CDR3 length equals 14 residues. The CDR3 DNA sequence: TGTGCCAGCACCCCAGAGGCGAACCAAGAGACCCAGTACTTC. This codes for CASTPEANQETQYF.

CDR3 sequence reads: CASSMTGAGELFF. In DNA form, the CDR3 reads TGTGCCAGCAGCATGACAGGGGCCGGGGAGCTGTTTTTT. The V call is TRBV7-2, the J call TRBJ2-2, with TRBD1 matching over 8 bases. V dropped 5 bases and J dropped 6; count of bases not matched to a gene: 2. The germline V gene encodes CDR1 SGHTA and CDR2 FQGNSA. CDR3 length equals 13 residues.

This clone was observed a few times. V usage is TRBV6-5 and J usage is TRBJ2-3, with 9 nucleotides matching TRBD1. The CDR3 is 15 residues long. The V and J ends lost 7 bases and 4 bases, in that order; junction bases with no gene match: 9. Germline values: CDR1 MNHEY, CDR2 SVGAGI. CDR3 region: CASKRDRVGPDTQYF. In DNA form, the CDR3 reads TGTGCCAGCAAGCGGGACAGGGTCGGCCCAGATACGCAGTATTTT.

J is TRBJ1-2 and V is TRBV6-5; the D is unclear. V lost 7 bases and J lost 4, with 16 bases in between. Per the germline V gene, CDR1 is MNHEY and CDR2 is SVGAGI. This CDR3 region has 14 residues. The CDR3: CASTKSRFGYGYTF. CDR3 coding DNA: TGTGCCAGCACAAAGAGCAGGTTTGGCTATGGCTACACCTTC.

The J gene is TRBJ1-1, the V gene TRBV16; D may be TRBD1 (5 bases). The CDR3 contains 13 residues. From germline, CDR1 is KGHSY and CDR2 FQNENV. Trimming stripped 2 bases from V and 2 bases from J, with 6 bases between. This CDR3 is CASSQDRNTEAFF. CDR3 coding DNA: TGTGCCAGCAGCCAAGACAGAAACACTGAAGCTTTCTTT.

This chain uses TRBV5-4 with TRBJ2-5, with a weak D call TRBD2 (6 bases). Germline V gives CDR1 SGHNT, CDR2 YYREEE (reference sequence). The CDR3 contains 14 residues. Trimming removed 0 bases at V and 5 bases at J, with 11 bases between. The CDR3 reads CASSLAGVGETQYF. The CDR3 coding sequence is TGTGCCAGCAGCTTGGCGGGGGTAGGGGAGACCCAGTACTTC.

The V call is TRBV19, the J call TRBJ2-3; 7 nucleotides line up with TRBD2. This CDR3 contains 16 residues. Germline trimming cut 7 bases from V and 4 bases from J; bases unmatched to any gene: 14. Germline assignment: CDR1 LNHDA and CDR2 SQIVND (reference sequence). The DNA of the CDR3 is TGTGCCAGTAAGTGGGGAGGGGCCTCGGGCGCAGATACGCAGTATTTT. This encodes CASKWGGASGADTQYF.

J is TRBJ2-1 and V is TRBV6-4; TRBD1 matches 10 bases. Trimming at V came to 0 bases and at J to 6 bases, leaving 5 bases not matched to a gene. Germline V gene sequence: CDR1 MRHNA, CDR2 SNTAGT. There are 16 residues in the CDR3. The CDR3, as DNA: TGTGCCAGCAGTGACTCCGGACAGGGGGGCGGCAATGAGCAGTTCTTC. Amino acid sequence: CASSDSGQGGGNEQFF.

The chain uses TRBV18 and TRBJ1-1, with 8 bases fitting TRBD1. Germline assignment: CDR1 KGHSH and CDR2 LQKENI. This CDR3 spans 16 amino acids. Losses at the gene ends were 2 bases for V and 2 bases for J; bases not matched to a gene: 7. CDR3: CASSPARDRTNTEAFF. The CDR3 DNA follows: TGTGCCAGCTCACCAGCGAGGGACAGGACCAACACTGAAGCTTTCTTT.

The CDR3 DNA reads TGTGCCAGCGGGAGGGTAAATCAGCCCCAGCATTTT. As protein: CASGRVNQPQHF. The chain uses TRBV9 and TRBJ1-5, with unresolved D. The CDR3 is 12 amino acids. The germline V and J ends were trimmed by 7 bases and 4 bases, with 9 bases remaining between them. Per the germline V gene, CDR1 is SGDLS and CDR2 is YYNGEE. Filled out from reference TRBV9 and TRBJ1-5, the complete variable domain reads DSGVTQTPKHLITATGQRVTLRCSPRSGDLSVYWYQQSLDQGLQFLIQYYNGEERAKGNILERFSAQQFPDLHSELNLSSLELGDSALYFCASGRVNQPQHFGDGTRLSIL.

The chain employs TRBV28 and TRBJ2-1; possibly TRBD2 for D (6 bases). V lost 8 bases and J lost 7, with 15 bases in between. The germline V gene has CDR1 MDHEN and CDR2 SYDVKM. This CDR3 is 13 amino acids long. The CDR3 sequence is CASLGAGMNEQFF. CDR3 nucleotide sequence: TGTGCCAGCCTTGGCGCGGGAATGAATGAGCAGTTCTTC. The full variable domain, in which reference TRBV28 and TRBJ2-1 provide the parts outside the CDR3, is DVKVTQSSRYLVKRTGEKVFLECVQDMDHENMFWYRQDPGLGLRLIYFSYDVKMKEKGDIPEGYSVSREKKERFSLILESASTNQTSMYLCASLGAGMNEQFFGPGTRLTVL.

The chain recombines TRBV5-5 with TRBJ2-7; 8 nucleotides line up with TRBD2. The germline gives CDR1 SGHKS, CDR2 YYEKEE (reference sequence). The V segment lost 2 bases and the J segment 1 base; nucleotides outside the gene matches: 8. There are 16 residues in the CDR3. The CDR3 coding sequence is TGTGCCAGCAGCTTCGGGGGGGCAGGGTCTTCCTACGAGCAGTACTTC. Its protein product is CASSFGGAGSSYEQYF. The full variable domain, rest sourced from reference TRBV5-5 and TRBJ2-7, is DAGVTQSPTHLIKTRGQQVTLRCSPISGHKSVSWYQQVLGQGPQFIFQYYEKEERGRGNFPDRFSARQFPNYSSELNVNALLLGDSALYLCASSFGGAGSSYEQYFGPGTRLTVT.

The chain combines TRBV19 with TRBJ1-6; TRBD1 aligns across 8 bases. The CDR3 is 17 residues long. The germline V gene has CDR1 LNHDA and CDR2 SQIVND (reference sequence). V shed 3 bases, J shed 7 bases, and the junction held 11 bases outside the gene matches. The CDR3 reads CASSIRGRGSTNSPLHF. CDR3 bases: TGTGCCAGTAGTATCAGGGGGCGCGGGTCGACCAATTCACCCCTCCACTTT.

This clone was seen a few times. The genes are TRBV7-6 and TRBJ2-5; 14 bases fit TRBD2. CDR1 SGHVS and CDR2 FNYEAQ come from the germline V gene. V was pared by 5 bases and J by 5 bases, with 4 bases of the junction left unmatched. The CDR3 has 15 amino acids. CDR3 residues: CASSRTSGRRETQYF. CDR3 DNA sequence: TGTGCCAGCAGCAGGACTAGCGGGAGGCGGGAGACCCAGTACTTC. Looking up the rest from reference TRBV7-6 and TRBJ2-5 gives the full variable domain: GAGVSQSPRYKVTKRGQDVALRCDPISGHVSLYWYRQALGQGPEFLTYFNYEAQQDKSGLPNDRFSAERPEGSISTLTIQRTEQRDSAMYRCASSRTSGRRETQYFGPGTRLLVL.